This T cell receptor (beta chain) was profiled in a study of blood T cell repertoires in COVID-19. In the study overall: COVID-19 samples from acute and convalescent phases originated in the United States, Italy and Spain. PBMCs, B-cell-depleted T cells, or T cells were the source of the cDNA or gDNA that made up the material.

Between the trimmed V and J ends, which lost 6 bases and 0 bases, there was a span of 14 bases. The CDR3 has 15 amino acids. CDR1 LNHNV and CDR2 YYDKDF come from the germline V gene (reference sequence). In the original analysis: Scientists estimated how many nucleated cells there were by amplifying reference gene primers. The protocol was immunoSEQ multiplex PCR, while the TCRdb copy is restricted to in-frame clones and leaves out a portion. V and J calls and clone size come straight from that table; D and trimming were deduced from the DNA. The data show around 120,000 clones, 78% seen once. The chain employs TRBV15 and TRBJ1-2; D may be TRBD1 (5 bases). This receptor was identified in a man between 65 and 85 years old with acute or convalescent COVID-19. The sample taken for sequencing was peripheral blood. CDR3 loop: CATSTGGVANYGYTF. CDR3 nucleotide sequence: TGTGCCACCAGTACCGGGGGGGTAGCTAACTATGGCTACACCTTC.